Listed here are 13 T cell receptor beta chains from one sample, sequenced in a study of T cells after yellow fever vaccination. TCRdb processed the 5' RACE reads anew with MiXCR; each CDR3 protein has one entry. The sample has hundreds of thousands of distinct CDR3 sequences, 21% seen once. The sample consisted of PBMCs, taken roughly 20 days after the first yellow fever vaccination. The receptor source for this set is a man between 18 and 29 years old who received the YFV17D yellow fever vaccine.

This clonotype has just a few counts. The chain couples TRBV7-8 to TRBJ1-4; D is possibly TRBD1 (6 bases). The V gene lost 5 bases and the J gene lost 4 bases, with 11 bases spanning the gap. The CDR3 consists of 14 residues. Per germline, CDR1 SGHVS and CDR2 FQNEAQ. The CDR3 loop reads CASSPRTVNEKLFF. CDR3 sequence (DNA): TGTGCCAGCAGCCCCCGGACAGTTAATGAAAAACTGTTTTTT.

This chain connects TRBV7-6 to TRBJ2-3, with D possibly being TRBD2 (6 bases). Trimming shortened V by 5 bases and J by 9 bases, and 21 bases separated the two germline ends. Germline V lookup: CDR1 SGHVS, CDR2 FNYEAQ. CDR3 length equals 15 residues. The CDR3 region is CASSPGAGLLVTQYF. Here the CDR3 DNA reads TGTGCCAGCAGCCCCGGGGCGGGACTCTTAGTCACGCAGTATTTT.

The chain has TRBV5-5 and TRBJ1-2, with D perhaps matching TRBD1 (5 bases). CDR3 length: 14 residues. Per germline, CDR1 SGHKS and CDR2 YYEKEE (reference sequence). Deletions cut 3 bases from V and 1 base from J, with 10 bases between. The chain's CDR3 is CASSSGPINYGYTF. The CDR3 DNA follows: TGTGCCAGCAGCTCGGGACCGATTAACTATGGCTACACCTTC.

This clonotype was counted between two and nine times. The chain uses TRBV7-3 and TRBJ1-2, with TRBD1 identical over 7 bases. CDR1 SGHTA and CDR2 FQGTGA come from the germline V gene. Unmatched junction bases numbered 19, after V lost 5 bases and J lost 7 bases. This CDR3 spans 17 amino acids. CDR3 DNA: TGTGCCAGCAGCCACGGGGGAACAGGGGAGGGAACCTCTGGCTACACCTTC. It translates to CASSHGGTGEGTSGYTF.

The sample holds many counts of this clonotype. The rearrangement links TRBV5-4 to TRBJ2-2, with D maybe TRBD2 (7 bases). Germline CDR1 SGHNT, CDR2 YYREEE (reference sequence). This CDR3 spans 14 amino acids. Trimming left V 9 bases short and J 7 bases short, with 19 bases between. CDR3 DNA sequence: TGTGCCACCCAAAAAGGGGGGGCGGACGGGGAGCTGTTTTTT. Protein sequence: CATQKGGADGELFF. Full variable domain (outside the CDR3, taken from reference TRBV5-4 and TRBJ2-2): ETGVTQSPTHLIKTRGQQVTLRCSSQSGHNTVSWYQQALGQGPQFIFQYYREEENGRGNFPPRFSGLQFPNYSSELNVNALELDDSALYLCATQKGGADGELFFGEGSRLTVL.

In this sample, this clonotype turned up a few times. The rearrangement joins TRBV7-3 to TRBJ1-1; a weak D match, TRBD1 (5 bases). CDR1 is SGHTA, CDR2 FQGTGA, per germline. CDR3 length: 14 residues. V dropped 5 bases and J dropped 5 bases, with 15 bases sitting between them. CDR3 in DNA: TGTGCCAGCAGCATTATGGGGGGGGGAACTGAAGCTTTCTTT. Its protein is CASSIMGGGTEAFF.

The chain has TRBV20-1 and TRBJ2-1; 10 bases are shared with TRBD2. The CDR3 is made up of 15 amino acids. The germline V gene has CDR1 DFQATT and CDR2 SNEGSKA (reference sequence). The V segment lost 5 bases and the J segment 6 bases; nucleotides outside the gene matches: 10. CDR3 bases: TGCAGTGCTGGGTCTCCGGGACTAGCGACCAATGAGCAGTTCTTC. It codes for CSAGSPGLATNEQFF.

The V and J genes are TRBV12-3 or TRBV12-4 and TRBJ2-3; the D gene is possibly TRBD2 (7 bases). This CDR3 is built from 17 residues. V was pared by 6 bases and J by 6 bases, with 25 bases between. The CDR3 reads CASSSRIRGGPGDTQYF. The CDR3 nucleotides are TGTGCCAGCAGCTCCCGTATTAGGGGGGGGCCCGGGGATACGCAGTATTTT.

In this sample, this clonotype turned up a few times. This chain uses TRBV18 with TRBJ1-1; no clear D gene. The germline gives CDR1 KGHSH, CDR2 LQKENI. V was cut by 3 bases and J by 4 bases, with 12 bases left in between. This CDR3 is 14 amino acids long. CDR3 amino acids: CASSPAQSVTEAFF. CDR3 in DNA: TGTGCCAGCTCACCGGCTCAGTCAGTCACTGAAGCTTTCTTT.

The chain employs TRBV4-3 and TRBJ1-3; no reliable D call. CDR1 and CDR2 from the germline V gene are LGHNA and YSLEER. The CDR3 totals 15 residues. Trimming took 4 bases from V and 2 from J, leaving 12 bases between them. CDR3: CASSPTWTAGNTIYF. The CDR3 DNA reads TGCGCCAGCAGCCCAACCTGGACCGCTGGAAACACCATATATTTT.

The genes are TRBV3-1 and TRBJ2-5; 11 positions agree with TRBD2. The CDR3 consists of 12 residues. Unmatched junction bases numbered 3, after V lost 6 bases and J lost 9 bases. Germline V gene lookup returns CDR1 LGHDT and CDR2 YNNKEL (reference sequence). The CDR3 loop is CASRRLAGSQYF. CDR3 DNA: TGTGCCAGCAGGAGACTAGCGGGGTCCCAGTACTTC.

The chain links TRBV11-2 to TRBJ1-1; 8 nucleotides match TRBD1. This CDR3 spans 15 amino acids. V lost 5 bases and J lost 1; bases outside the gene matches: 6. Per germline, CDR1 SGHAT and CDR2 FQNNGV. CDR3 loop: CASSIRTGWNTEAFF. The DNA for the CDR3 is TGTGCCAGCAGCATACGGACAGGGTGGAACACTGAAGCTTTCTTT.

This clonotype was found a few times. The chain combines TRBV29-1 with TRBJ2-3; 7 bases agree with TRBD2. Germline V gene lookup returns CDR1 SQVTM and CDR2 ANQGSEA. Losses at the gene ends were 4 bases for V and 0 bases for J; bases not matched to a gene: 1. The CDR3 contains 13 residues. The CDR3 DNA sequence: TGCAGCGTTGGGCGGGGGAGCACAGATACGCAGTATTTT. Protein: CSVGRGSTDTQYF.